This TCR beta chain was profiled in a study of early T cells in non-severe SARS-CoV-2 infection (dated by TCRdb to the early 2020s). Looking at the study overall: Because TCR sequencing was done on bulk RNA from unsorted whole blood, the alpha and beta chains could not be paired. Broader findings and caveats from the paper: VDJdb matching was skewed toward anti-spike CD8 responses and likely underestimated virus-specific expansions by missing private and CD4 specificities.

This was a case-control study nested in a cohort of healthcare workers in London, UK, who had nasopharyngeal swab PCR tests and blood samples taken every week. Healthcare workers were recruited during the week of the UK lockdown, between 23 and 31 March 2020, and followed weekly for up to roughly 15 weeks. The library was produced with 5' RACE. Sequenced on a NextSeq 500. To correct for sequencing error and PCR bias, the TCR library protocol tagged individual cDNA molecules with unique molecular identifiers. TCR alpha and beta chains were both sequenced, and the abundances of alpha and beta sequences in each sample were closely correlated with each other. As for the original processing: Decombinator V4 was used to annotate the V gene, J gene and CDR3 of the TCR sequences. Expanded TCRs were defined as changing significantly between any two time points under a Poisson model with p below 0.0001. Abundances of TCRs were expressed as counts per million after normalisation to the total number of TCRs sequenced in each sample. VDJdb, accessed on 1 November 2021, was searched for TCRs annotated for CMV, EBV and SARS-CoV-2, and TCRs annotated for more than one antigen were excluded. The public reads were quality trimmed at Q25 with fastp and then assembled into clones with MiXCR by TCRdb, keeping productive beta chains. Rows with one shared CDR3 protein collapse into an entry with the most common genes and DNA. TCRdb, not the authors, supplied the V and J calls. The sample table holds about 56,000 distinct CDR3 sequences, of which approximately 16% were seen once. The top ten clones comprise approximately 4% of the sample.

The table lists this clonotype with a few counts. Its antigen is unknown. No much larger clonotype is one base removed from it; base qualities were not supplied. The specimen was whole blood, collected at baseline. The receptor was derived from an adult who was a healthcare worker with PCR-confirmed SARS-CoV-2 infection or an uninfected control (not recorded which).

The CDR3 loop reads CASMGQGATEQFF. The sequenced DNA: TGTGCCAGCATGGGACAGGGAGCTACTGAGCAGTTCTTC. The chain is encoded by TRBV6-2 or TRBV6-3 joined to TRBJ2-1, and TRBD1 matches 9 of the central bases. The germline V gene provides CDR1 MNHEY and CDR2 SVGEGT. From the cysteine through the phenylalanine, the CDR3 covers 13 amino acids. Solely the CDR3 DNA is kept, with 39 bases framed from the first base. Here V drops 7 bases and J drops 9 bases, and the junction holds 7 bases not matched to any gene.